These 30 T cell receptor beta chains were all obtained from the same sample, sequenced in a study of identical twins. TCRdb used MiXCR to reprocess the 5' RACE reads, holding one entry per CDR3 protein. This repertoire shows 420,000 or so distinct CDR3 sequences, roughly 18% found once; its top ten account for 12%. The sequenced sample was naive T cells sorted from blood. These receptors all stem from a man in his forties or fifties in good health.

CDR3 region: CSASRLDEQYF. The CDR3 DNA reads as TGCAGTGCTAGTCGTCTCGACGAGCAGTACTTC. The chain links TRBV20-1 to TRBJ2-7; D unclear. This CDR3 contains 11 residues. V was trimmed by 3 bases and J by 5 bases, leaving 8 bases between them. Germline V gives CDR1 DFQATT, CDR2 SNEGSKA (reference sequence).

The chain employs TRBV19 and TRBJ2-5; 8 nucleotides line up with TRBD1. Trimming took 3 bases from V and 2 from J; bases not matched to a gene: 2. The CDR3 covers 14 residues. The V gene's germline CDR1 is LNHDA and CDR2 SQIVND (reference sequence). CDR3 nucleotide sequence: TGTGCCAGTAGTATCTGGACAGGGCAAGAGACCCAGTACTTC. Its protein is CASSIWTGQETQYF.

The chain combines TRBV9 with TRBJ2-3; D gene ambiguous. This CDR3 comprises 15 residues. Germline CDR1 and CDR2: SGDLS and YYNGEE. Deletions cut 2 bases from V and 0 bases from J, with 10 bases between. The chain's CDR3 is CASSVSVSSTDTQYF. CDR3 in DNA: TGTGCCAGCAGCGTTTCAGTTTCTAGCACAGATACGCAGTATTTT.

This clonotype was recorded at least ten times. The CDR3 here is CSVGIPRGLGTEAFF. DNA of the CDR3: TGCAGCGTTGGGATCCCTAGGGGGCTGGGCACTGAAGCTTTCTTT. This rearrangement joins TRBV29-1 to TRBJ1-1; 7 nucleotides line up with TRBD1. The J segment lost 4 bases and the V segment lost 4 bases, leaving 12 bases of the junction unmatched. Per germline, CDR1 SQVTM and CDR2 ANQGSEA. The CDR3 is made up of 15 amino acids.

The chain combines TRBV4-3 with TRBJ2-1; TRBD2 matches 8 bases. Germline trimming cut 0 bases from V and 3 bases from J; bases unmatched to any gene: 7. CDR3 length: 17 residues. CDR1 and CDR2 (germline): LGHNA, YSLEER. CDR3 in DNA: TGCGCCAGCAGCCAAGATCTCGCTAGCGGGCACTACAATGAGCAGTTCTTC. Its translation: CASSQDLASGHYNEQFF.

The genes are TRBV12-3 or TRBV12-4 and TRBJ1-1; TRBD1 matches at 7 bases. CDR3 length equals 15 residues. V lost 6 bases to trimming and J lost 1 base; unmatched junction nucleotides: 8. The CDR3 bases are TGTGCCAGCAGATTTACAGGGGATAAGAACACTGAAGCTTTCTTT. Translating gives CASRFTGDKNTEAFF.

This clonotype was recorded a few times. The chain carries TRBV5-1 and TRBJ2-7, with D unresolved. CDR1 and CDR2 from the germline V gene are SGHRS and YFSETQ. V was cut by 0 bases and J by 3 bases, with 7 bases left in between. CDR3 length equals 13 residues. CDR3 in amino acids: CASSLDGNYEQYF. For the CDR3, the DNA is TGCGCCAGCAGCTTGGATGGCAACTACGAGCAGTACTTC.

In this sample, this clonotype turned up many times. The rearrangement joins TRBV12-3 or TRBV12-4 to TRBJ2-2, with 9 bases fitting TRBD2. V shed 2 bases, J shed 5 bases, and the junction held 6 bases outside the gene matches. This CDR3 is built from 16 residues. The CDR3 loop reads CASSLRLSGRTGELFF. The CDR3 bases are TGTGCCAGCAGTTTAAGGCTTAGCGGGAGAACCGGGGAGCTGTTTTTT.

This clonotype was seen a few times. The V call is TRBV20-1, the J call TRBJ1-6; 7 bases align to TRBD1. The CDR3 is 13 amino acids. Germline V gene sequence: CDR1 DFQATT, CDR2 SNEGSKA (reference sequence). The trim removed 6 bases at V and 3 bases at J, leaving 2 bases unmatched. The CDR3 region is CSARDSYNSPLHF. CDR3 bases: TGCAGTGCAAGGGACAGCTATAATTCACCCCTCCACTTT.

This clonotype has more than one count but fewer than ten. V usage is TRBV7-2 and J usage is TRBJ2-1, with 8 bases that match TRBD2. The ends lost 4 bases at V and 8 bases at J; junction bases unmatched: 16. Germline loops: CDR1 SGHTA, CDR2 FQGNSA. This CDR3 has 17 residues. The CDR3 nucleotides are TGTGCCAGCAGCTGGCGGGGGGCGGGAGGCGCTCGAGATGAGCAGTTCTTC. The encoded protein is CASSWRGAGGARDEQFF.

Only a few counts were recorded for this clonotype. The gene calls are TRBV20-1 and TRBJ2-7, with a possible D match to TRBD2 (6 bases). The CDR3 sequence is 12 residues long. Germline lookup yields CDR1 DFQATT and CDR2 SNEGSKA (reference sequence). Trimming cost V 6 bases and J 1 base, with 10 bases left between them. The CDR3 sequence: CSAPGLSYEQYF. The CDR3 coding sequence is TGCAGTGCACCCGGACTATCCTACGAGCAGTACTTC.

A few counts support this clonotype. The chain uses TRBV11-2 and TRBJ1-6; D gene uncertain. CDR1 and CDR2 from the germline V gene are SGHAT and FQNNGV. The CDR3 contains 13 residues. The germline V and J ends were trimmed by 0 bases and 10 bases, with 7 bases remaining between them. The CDR3 loop reads CASSLEGMSPLHF. As DNA, the CDR3 is TGTGCCAGCAGCTTAGAAGGGATGTCACCCCTCCACTTT.

The chain joins TRBV6-1 to TRBJ2-1, with D unclear. V lost 6 bases to trimming and J lost 9 bases, with 12 bases between them. CDR3 length equals 12 residues. CDR1 is MNHNS, CDR2 SASEGT, per germline. The CDR3 sequence: CASRNTIGEQFF. Here the CDR3 DNA reads TGTGCCAGCAGAAATACTATTGGTGAGCAGTTCTTC.

This clonotype was counted between two and nine times. The chain links TRBV20-1 to TRBJ2-4; 8 bases align to TRBD2. CDR1 and CDR2 (germline): DFQATT, SNEGSKA (reference sequence). Trimming took 3 bases from V and 6 from J; bases not matched to a gene: 7. The length of the CDR3 is 14 residues. This CDR3 is CSASSREGVNIQYF. In nucleotides, the CDR3 is TGCAGTGCTAGCAGTCGGGAGGGGGTAAACATTCAGTACTTC.

This clonotype was counted many times. The chain couples TRBV4-3 to TRBJ1-5, with D possibly being TRBD1 (5 bases). V gave up 0 bases and J gave up 6 bases, with 15 bases separating them. CDR3 length: 16 amino acids. Germline CDR1 and CDR2: LGHNA and YSLEER. The CDR3 sequence: CASSQDAARVGQPQHF. The CDR3 DNA reads as TGCGCCAGCAGCCAAGACGCGGCCAGGGTCGGTCAGCCCCAGCATTTT.

This clonotype occurred a few times. V is TRBV5-6 and J is TRBJ2-5; D might be TRBD1 or TRBD2, each matching 5 bases. The CDR3 runs 16 residues. Trimming cost V 3 bases and J 2 bases, with 17 bases left between them. CDR1 SGHDT and CDR2 YYEEEE come from the germline V gene. The CDR3 DNA sequence: TGTGCCAGCAGCTACGGACTCCAGGGAAATCAAGAGACCCAGTACTTC. Translation gives CASSYGLQGNQETQYF.

V and J are TRBV7-2 and TRBJ2-1, with 8 bases matching TRBD1. This CDR3 contains 15 residues. The V segment lost 1 base and the J segment 6 bases; nucleotides outside the gene matches: 5. Germline V CDR1 and CDR2: SGHTA, FQGNSA. The CDR3 spells CASSLDRGVFNEQFF. The CDR3 DNA reads TGTGCCAGCAGCTTAGACAGGGGGGTGTTCAATGAGCAGTTCTTC.

This clonotype was found a few times. The J gene is TRBJ1-2, the V gene TRBV29-1, with 12 bases that match TRBD1. Trimming cost V 8 bases and J 7 bases; bases outside gene matches: 11. This CDR3 is built from 14 residues. CDR1 SQVTM and CDR2 ANQGSEA come from the germline V gene. The CDR3, as DNA: TGCAGCTTTCTCTCCGGGACAGGGGGCGGTGGCTACACCTTC. Encoded protein: CSFLSGTGGGGYTF.

This clonotype appeared many times. This chain joins TRBV19 and TRBJ2-6, with D perhaps TRBD1 or TRBD2 (5 bases each). Germline lookup yields CDR1 LNHDA and CDR2 SQIVND (reference sequence). The CDR3 sequence is 15 residues long. Trimming shortened V by 11 bases and J by 1 base, and 15 bases separated the two germline ends. The CDR3 sequence is CAFRDVRSGANVLTF. The CDR3 DNA follows: TGTGCCTTCCGGGACGTTCGATCTGGGGCCAACGTCCTGACTTTC.

V is TRBV4-3 and J is TRBJ1-2; no definite D call. V was pared by 1 base and J by 4 bases, with 7 bases between. This CDR3 comprises 13 residues. CDR1 and CDR2 (germline): LGHNA, YSLEER. CDR3 amino acids: CASSQAHGYGYTF. The CDR3 DNA reads as TGCGCCAGCAGCCAAGCTCACGGCTATGGCTACACCTTC.

The chain has TRBV30 and TRBJ2-7; 9 bases are shared with TRBD1. CDR3 length: 11 amino acids. V trimming: 3 bases; J trimming: 9 bases; junction bases outside the gene matches: 3. Germline CDR1 and CDR2: GTSNPN and SVGIG (reference sequence). The CDR3 reads CAWRRDRVQYF. For the CDR3, the DNA is TGTGCCTGGAGACGGGACAGGGTGCAGTACTTC.

Ten or more counts support this clonotype. This chain connects TRBV12-3 or TRBV12-4 to TRBJ1-5, with TRBD1 matching 9 bases. The CDR3 contains 19 residues. With V trimmed by 3 bases and J by 4 bases, 16 bases remained unmatched. This CDR3 is CASSFNAGQGISLNQPQHF. The CDR3 DNA reads as TGTGCCAGCAGTTTTAATGCCGGACAGGGGATTTCTTTAAATCAGCCCCAGCATTTT.

The chain carries TRBV27 and TRBJ2-7, with a possible D match to TRBD2 (7 bases). Per the germline V gene, CDR1 is MNHEY and CDR2 is SMNVEV (reference sequence). The CDR3 has 15 amino acids. V was shortened by 5 bases and J by 0 bases, with 14 bases between the two germline ends. CDR3 DNA: TGTGCCAGCAGTATAGGGGGGGGCCTCTCCTACGAGCAGTACTTC. It encodes CASSIGGGLSYEQYF.

This clonotype was detected a few times. The chain has TRBV20-1 and TRBJ2-7, with a tentative D call TRBD2 (5 bases). Looked up from germline, CDR1 is DFQATT and CDR2 is SNEGSKA (reference sequence). This CDR3 comprises 11 residues. V was clipped by 5 bases and J by 4 bases, with 9 bases between them. In DNA, the CDR3 is TGCAGTGCTGGCGGGCGTTACGAGCAGTACTTC. Its translation: CSAGGRYEQYF.

This chain links TRBV3-1 with TRBJ1-4; the D is unclear. The CDR3 has 14 amino acids. The germline gives CDR1 LGHDT, CDR2 YNNKEL (reference sequence). V was pared by 2 bases and J by 0 bases, with 4 bases between. CDR3 amino acids: CASSQMATNEKLFF. CDR3 nucleotide sequence: TGTGCCAGCAGCCAAATGGCAACTAATGAAAAACTGTTTTTT.

This clonotype was seen more than once but under ten times. This chain uses TRBV12-3 or TRBV12-4 with TRBJ1-1, with unresolved D. V lost 1 base and J lost 6, with 9 bases in between. The length of the CDR3 is 13 residues. CDR3 amino acids: CASSLGRMAEAFF. The CDR3 region has the DNA TGTGCCAGCAGTTTAGGCCGAATGGCTGAAGCTTTCTTT.

The V call is TRBV27, the J call TRBJ2-7; possible D gene TRBD2, 5 bases. The germline V and J ends were trimmed by 3 bases and 0 bases, with 12 bases remaining between them. Germline lookup yields CDR1 MNHEY and CDR2 SMNVEV (reference sequence). The CDR3 is 15 residues long. CDR3 DNA sequence: TGTGCCAGCAGTTTCAAGAGGGCCTTCTCCTACGAGCAGTACTTC. This gives the protein CASSFKRAFSYEQYF.

This clonotype was recorded at least ten times. CDR3 nucleotides: TGTGCCAGCAGTTTAGACGCAACCGAGCAGTACTTC. Translated: CASSLDATEQYF. The V and J genes are TRBV12-3 or TRBV12-4 and TRBJ2-7; unclear D gene. The CDR3 length is 12 residues. With 1 base removed from V and 6 bases from J, the gap between germline ends came to 7 bases.

The chain links TRBV27 to TRBJ1-1; D ambiguous. CDR1 and CDR2 (germline): MNHEY, SMNVEV (reference sequence). This CDR3 is 15 amino acids long. V was pared by 5 bases and J by 1 base, with 14 bases between. The CDR3 DNA reads TGTGCCAGCAGTACCCAGGACGGACCGAACACTGAAGCTTTCTTT. Its protein product is CASSTQDGPNTEAFF.

This clonotype was seen many times. The chain couples TRBV4-2 to TRBJ2-5; tentatively, D is TRBD1 (6 bases). CDR3 length: 15 residues. V was clipped by 5 bases and J by 5 bases, with 18 bases between them. The germline V gene encodes CDR1 LGHNA and CDR2 YNFKEQ. The CDR3 spells CASSYRDGKSETQYF. The CDR3 DNA reads TGTGCCAGCAGCTACAGGGATGGGAAAAGTGAGACCCAGTACTTC.